This T cell receptor beta chain was sequenced in a study of CD8+ T cells in alopecia areata. Across the whole study: Female C3H/HeJ mice aged about 6-11 weeks received skin from roughly 6-12-month-old C3H/HeJ donors with spontaneous alopecia.

Extracted RNA was reverse transcribed into cDNA, the sequencing template. Assay used: immunoSEQ multiplex PCR; TCRdb lists only in-frame clones, some missing. Listed for the sample are around 290,000 clones, none seen a single time. Whole-study results and caveats: Sharing of TCR sequences between patients (possibly for HLA-related reasons) was less clear than in mice. Scalp samples also yield sequences of resident alphabeta T cells from normal skin. Affected lesional scalp, above all in alopecia totalis/universalis, was more clonal than normal scalp.

Remarks on this clone: Antigen unknown. The genes are named according to mouse. The CDR3 is cut off 4 residues early in the read; its end comes from the germline J gene.

It was with CD4, CD8alpha, NKG2D, NKG2ACE and other markers that pooled cutaneous lymph node cells were sorted. Germline loops: CDR1 NSHNY, CDR2 SYGAGN. This CDR3 has 15 amino acids. J lost 0 bases, V lost 6 bases, and 5 bases had no gene match. The TCR was taken from a C3H/HeJ mouse with alopecia areata. The MHC haplotype of this mouse line is H2-k. Sequencing used CD4+ T cells sorted from a lymph node. The chain employs TRBV13-1 and TRBJ2-3; 9 bases align to TRBD2. CDR3 protein: CASTGLGISAETLYF. The covered CDR3 bases are TGTGCCAGCACCGGACTGGGGATTAGTGCAGAA.